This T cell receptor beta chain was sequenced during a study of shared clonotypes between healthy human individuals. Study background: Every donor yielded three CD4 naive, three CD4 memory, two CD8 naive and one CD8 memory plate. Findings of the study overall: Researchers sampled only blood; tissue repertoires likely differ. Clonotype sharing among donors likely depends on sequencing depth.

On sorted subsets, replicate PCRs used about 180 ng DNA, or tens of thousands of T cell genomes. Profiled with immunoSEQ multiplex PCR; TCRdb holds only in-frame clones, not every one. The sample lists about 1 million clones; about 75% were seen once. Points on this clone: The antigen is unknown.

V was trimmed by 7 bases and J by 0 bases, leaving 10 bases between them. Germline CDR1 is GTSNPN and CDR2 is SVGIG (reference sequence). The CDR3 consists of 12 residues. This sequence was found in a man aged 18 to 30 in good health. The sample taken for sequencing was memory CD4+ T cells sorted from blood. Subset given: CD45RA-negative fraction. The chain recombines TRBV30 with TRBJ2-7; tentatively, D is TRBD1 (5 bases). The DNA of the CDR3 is TGTGCCTACCGACAGTTCTCCTACGAGCAGTACTTC. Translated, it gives CAYRQFSYEQYF.